The rows below give T cell receptor beta chains drawn from one sample of a study of CD8+ T cells in alopecia areata. Data came from immunoSEQ multiplex PCR; TCRdb stores just in-frame clones and leaves some out. Found here are roughly 130,000 clones, 45% to 60% of them singletons; the top ten hold 4.5%. This specimen was CD4+ T cells sorted from blood, taken at week 0. These receptors were collected from a human donor with alopecia areata. The CDR3 runs from the conserved cysteine through the conserved F or W. The order of the fields is D gene, V gene, CDR3 length, J gene, clone size, CDR3 protein, CDR3 DNA. D genes are given only for firm matches. Only some rows state a clone size, as once, few, many or a class for expanded clones.

TRBD1	TRBV28	16	TRBJ2-7	.	CASSLQLGQGAFEQYF	TGTGCCAGCAGTTTACAGTTAGGACAGGGGGCGTTCGAGCAGTACTTC
.	TRBV6-5	15	TRBJ1-2	.	CASGQGRASNYGYTF	TGTGCCAGTGGGCAGGGCAGGGCCTCTAACTATGGCTACACCTTC
.	TRBV14	14	TRBJ1-5	few	CASSQGRGSQPQHF	TGTGCCAGCAGCCAGGGCAGGGGTAGTCAGCCCCAGCATTTT
TRBD2	TRBV5-6	15	TRBJ2-1	.	CASSLAGGAYNEQFF	TGTGCCAGCAGCTTAGCGGGAGGAGCCTACAATGAGCAGTTCTTC
TRBD2	TRBV7-9	15	TRBJ2-7	.	CASSPAGLAGYEQYF	TGTGCCAGCAGCCCAGCGGGACTAGCGGGCTACGAGCAGTACTTC
.	TRBV7-2	15	TRBJ2-1	once	CASSLGWLEGGEQFF	TGTGCCAGCAGCTTAGGTTGGCTAGAAGGAGGTGAGCAGTTCTTC
.	TRBV6-1	14	TRBJ1-6	many	CASSDGRERSPLHF	TGTGCCAGCAGTGACGGCAGGGAAAGGTCACCCCTCCACTTT
.	TRBV29-1	14	TRBJ2-3	few	CSVEDLGSWPSQYF	TGCAGCGTTGAAGATCTAGGTTCGTGGCCATCGCAGTATTTT
.	TRBV6-5	13	TRBJ2-7	few	CASSRGLGDEQYF	TGTGCCAGCAGTAGAGGACTTGGCGACGAGCAGTACTTC
TRBD1	TRBV28	17	TRBJ2-7	.	CASSSPSDRTGTYEQYF	TGTGCCAGCAGTTCCCCATCGGACAGGACTGGTACCTACGAGCAGTACTTC
.	TRBV6-5	15	TRBJ2-5	.	CASSRLATDQETQYF	TGTGCCAGCAGTCGACTGGCGACCGACCAAGAGACCCAGTACTTC
TRBD1	TRBV4-3	14	TRBJ2-6	.	CASSQPGQGNVLTF	TGCGCCAGCAGCCAACCGGGACAGGGCAACGTCCTGACTTTC
.	TRBV4-2	15	TRBJ1-1	few	CASSQDLPGDTEAFF	TGTGCCAGCAGCCAAGATCTTCCAGGGGACACTGAAGCTTTCTTT
.	TRBV7-3	14	TRBJ2-2	.	CASSYNSGAGELFF	TGTGCCAGCAGCTACAACTCAGGGGCCGGGGAGCTGTTTTTT
TRBD1	TRBV25-1	15	TRBJ2-5	.	CASSDYRGRQETQYF	TGTGCCAGCAGTGATTACAGGGGTCGACAAGAGACCCAGTACTTC
TRBD2	TRBV19	16	TRBJ2-1	.	CATRRTSGTSYNEQFF	TGTGCCACCAGAAGGACTAGCGGGACCTCCTACAATGAGCAGTTCTTC
.	TRBV6-1	14	TRBJ1-2	.	CASTALGIAYGYTF	TGTGCCAGCACCGCTCTGGGAATCGCCTATGGCTACACCTTC
.	TRBV10-3	13	TRBJ1-1	.	CAIGRGAGTEAFF	TGTGCCATCGGTCGGGGGGCAGGCACTGAAGCTTTCTTT
TRBD2	TRBV2	14	TRBJ2-5	.	CASSAPSGEETQYF	TGTGCCAGCAGTGCTCCGAGCGGGGAAGAGACCCAGTACTTC
.	TRBV5-5	13	TRBJ2-1	few	CASSFAVPDEQFF	TGTGCCAGCAGCTTCGCAGTTCCGGATGAGCAGTTCTTC
.	TRBV28	15	TRBJ1-1	.	CASSTQQARDTEAFF	TGTGCCAGCAGTACGCAACAGGCTAGAGACACTGAAGCTTTCTTT
.	TRBV7-9	15	TRBJ2-5	few	CASSKSIGAQETQYF	TGTGCCAGCAGCAAGAGTATCGGCGCGCAAGAGACCCAGTACTTC
.	TRBV4-3	15	TRBJ1-2	few	CASSQDTQGDYGYTF	TGCGCCAGCAGCCAAGATACTCAGGGTGACTATGGCTACACCTTC
TRBD2	TRBV4-1	17	TRBJ2-7	.	CASSQAGSGGASYEQYF	TGCGCCAGCAGCCAAGCCGGTAGCGGGGGGGCCTCCTACGAGCAGTACTTC
.	TRBV4-1	14	TRBJ1-1	.	CASSQADQNTEAFF	TGCGCCAGCAGCCAAGCGGACCAGAACACTGAAGCTTTCTTT
TRBD1	TRBV2	15	TRBJ2-7	few	CASSSGTGGAYEQYF	TGTGCCAGCAGTTCCGGGACAGGGGGGGCCTACGAGCAGTACTTC
.	TRBV28	15	TRBJ2-7	.	CASTFAEQGNNEQYF	TGTGCCAGCACATTTGCGGAGCAGGGTAACAACGAGCAGTACTTC
.	TRBV7-7	15	TRBJ1-3	.	CASSLEPGSGNTIYF	TGTGCCAGCAGCTTAGAACCTGGCTCTGGAAACACCATATATTTT
.	TRBV19	13	TRBJ2-1	once	CASSPRTGLEQFF	TGTGCCAGTAGTCCCCGGACTGGCCTAGAGCAGTTCTTC
.	TRBV2	13	TRBJ1-1	.	CASGGDTNTEAFF	TGTGCCAGCGGGGGGGACACCAACACTGAAGCTTTCTTT
TRBD1	TRBV18	15	TRBJ2-5	.	CASSPYTGDQETQYF	TGTGCCAGCTCACCATATACAGGGGACCAAGAGACCCAGTACTTC
.	TRBV7-9	15	TRBJ1-2	few	CASSFSRENNYGYTF	TGTGCCAGCAGCTTCTCGAGGGAAAATAACTATGGCTACACCTTC
.	TRBV14	13	TRBJ2-3	few	CASSQDQEDTQYF	TGTGCCAGCAGCCAAGACCAAGAGGATACGCAGTATTTT
TRBD1	TRBV6-5	16	TRBJ1-2	.	CASSYYGTGGVYGYTF	TGTGCCAGCAGTTACTATGGCACAGGGGGCGTCTATGGCTACACCTTC
TRBD2	TRBV19	15	TRBJ2-3	few	CASSIQPLAADTQYF	TGTGCCAGTAGTATTCAACCCCTAGCGGCAGATACGCAGTATTTT
.	TRBV4-2	12	TRBJ2-7	few	CASSQPNYEQYF	TGTGCCAGCAGCCAACCCAACTACGAGCAGTACTTC
.	TRBV4-1	15	TRBJ2-5	few	CASSQGDPPLGTQYF	TGCGCCAGCAGCCAAGGGGACCCTCCCCTAGGGACCCAGTACTTC
.	TRBV11-1	14	TRBJ2-2	few	CASSANRATGELFF	TGTGCCAGCAGCGCAAACAGGGCAACCGGGGAGCTGTTTTTT
TRBD1	TRBV14	16	TRBJ1-1	.	CASSQVLSQGRAEAFF	TGTGCCAGCAGCCAAGTTCTGTCACAGGGGAGGGCTGAAGCTTTCTTT
TRBD2	TRBV4-2	15	TRBJ2-3	.	CASSQEAGRADTQYF	TGTGCCAGCAGCCAAGAGGCGGGGAGGGCAGATACGCAGTATTTT
.	TRBV19	13	TRBJ2-2	.	CASSRDITGELFF	TGTGCCAGTAGCCGGGACATTACCGGGGAGCTGTTTTTT
.	TRBV27	14	TRBJ2-3	.	CASNLRGSTDTQYF	TGTGCCAGCAACCTGCGGGGTAGCACAGATACGCAGTATTTT
.	TRBV9	15	TRBJ2-3	.	CASSPRAGGADTQYF	TGTGCCAGCTCCCCGAGGGCAGGGGGGGCAGATACGCAGTATTTT
.	TRBV7-2	15	TRBJ2-3	once	CASSLDRGITTTQYF	TGTGCCAGCAGCTTAGATAGGGGAATCACCACCACGCAGTATTTT
TRBD2	TRBV7-9	16	TRBJ2-1	.	CASSPSGTSGRYEQFF	TGTGCCAGCAGCCCCTCCGGGACTAGCGGGAGGTATGAGCAGTTCTTC
TRBD2	TRBV5-1	16	TRBJ2-3	.	CASSLDSGGGTDTQYF	TGCGCCAGCAGCCTAGATAGCGGGGGAGGGACAGATACGCAGTATTTT
TRBD2	TRBV12-5	16	TRBJ2-2	.	CASGRVGLANTGELFF	TGTGCTAGTGGTCGCGTGGGACTAGCGAACACCGGGGAGCTGTTTTTT
.	TRBV7-2	11	TRBJ1-1	few	CASSLQREAFF	TGTGCCAGCAGCTTACAGAGGGAAGCTTTCTTT
.	TRBV2	17	TRBJ1-5	.	CASTEGPSGFSNQPQHF	TGTGCCAGCACCGAAGGCCCATCAGGGTTTAGCAATCAGCCCCAGCATTTT
TRBD1	TRBV18	15	TRBJ2-1	.	CASSPGQGSYNEQFF	TGTGCCAGCTCACCGGGACAGGGATCGTACAATGAGCAGTTCTTC
TRBD2	TRBV9	15	TRBJ2-7	.	CASSVGAGGSYEQYF	TGTGCCAGCAGCGTAGGGGCGGGAGGGTCCTACGAGCAGTACTTC
TRBD1	TRBV25-1	16	TRBJ2-5	.	CASSEGPGGIRETQYF	TGTGCCAGCAGTGAAGGCCCAGGGGGTATTAGGGAGACCCAGTACTTC
.	TRBV18	13	TRBJ2-3	few	CASSPAGTDTQYF	TGTGCCAGCTCACCGGCGGGGACAGATACGCAGTATTTT
TRBD1	TRBV19	12	TRBJ1-6	.	CASSASGGPLHF	TGTGCCAGCTCCGCCTCAGGGGGTCCCCTCCACTTT